These 17 T cell receptor beta chains share one sample of origin, sequenced in a study of spatial heterogeneity in lung cancer. A single record per CDR3 protein comes from TCRdb applying MiXCR to the 5' RACE reads. The sample yields tens of thousands of distinct CDR3 sequences, approximately 13% seen once. Time point meaning: sample taken at primary tumor resection. Whole RNA obtained from tumor, nontumor lung or frozen PBMC underwent sequencing without sorting. Sample: PBMCs, taken at surgery. The receptors shown here come from a male donor with early-stage non-small cell lung cancer.

J is TRBJ1-2 and V is TRBV28, with unresolved D. V was pared by 1 base and J by 8 bases, with 8 bases between. From germline, CDR1 is MDHEN and CDR2 SYDVKM. The CDR3 contains 12 residues. CDR3 DNA sequence: TGTGCCAGCAGTTTATCCCGGTTGGGCTACACCTTC. Translating it yields CASSLSRLGYTF.

This clonotype was seen repeatedly, ten times or more. The chain joins TRBV5-1 to TRBJ2-3; weak D call: TRBD2 (5 bases). The CDR3 has 17 residues. V was cut by 0 bases and J by 2 bases, with 16 bases left in between. CDR1 and CDR2 from the germline V gene are SGHRS and YFSETQ. The CDR3 region is CASSLALDGEYTDTQYF. The CDR3 nucleotides read TGCGCCAGCAGCTTGGCACTAGACGGCGAGTACACAGATACGCAGTATTTT. The full variable domain, completed using reference TRBV5-1 and TRBJ2-3, is KAGVTQTPRYLIKTRGQQVTLSCSPISGHRSVSWYQQTPGQGLQFLFEYFSETQRNKGNFPGRFSGRQFSNSRSEMNVSTLELGDSALYLCASSLALDGEYTDTQYFGPGTRLTVL.

The chain links TRBV7-2 to TRBJ1-6; D is uncertain. V was clipped by 2 bases and J by 10 bases, with 9 bases between them. Germline loops: CDR1 SGHTA, CDR2 FQGNSA. This CDR3 has 13 amino acids. CDR3 DNA: TGTGCCAGCAGCTTATCATCGAGCTCACCCCTCCACTTT. It is translated as CASSLSSSSPLHF.

This clonotype was detected a few times. The V gene is TRBV12-3 or TRBV12-4, the J gene TRBJ1-1; possibly TRBD1 for D (5 bases). Trimming shortened V by 5 bases and J by 5 bases, and 18 bases separated the two germline ends. The CDR3 loop spans 15 amino acids. Here the CDR3 DNA reads TGTGCCAGCAGTCGAAATCAGGGAAAGGGGACTGAAGCTTTCTTT. This gives the protein CASSRNQGKGTEAFF.

The chain carries TRBV5-1 and TRBJ1-5, with TRBD1 matching 9 bases. J was trimmed by 2 bases and V by 3 bases; bases with no gene match: 3. CDR3 length: 15 amino acids. Germline CDR1 is SGHRS and CDR2 is YFSETQ. The CDR3 sequence is CASSWTGDGNQPQHF. The CDR3 region has the DNA TGCGCCAGCAGCTGGACAGGGGACGGCAATCAGCCCCAGCATTTT.

The table lists this clonotype with many counts. J is TRBJ1-6 and V is TRBV7-2; no clear D gene. The germline V and J ends were trimmed by 1 base and 7 bases, with 8 bases remaining between them. Germline V gene lookup returns CDR1 SGHTA and CDR2 FQGNSA. The CDR3 length is 14 residues. DNA of the CDR3: TGTGCCAGCAGCTTAGTACCCAGGAATTCACCCCTCCACTTT. This sequence encodes CASSLVPRNSPLHF.

This clonotype was seen more than once but under ten times. J is TRBJ1-2 and V is TRBV20-1; D unresolved. Per germline, CDR1 DFQATT and CDR2 SNEGSKA (reference sequence). V lost 1 base, J lost 1 base, and 7 bases lay in between. This CDR3 has 13 residues. CDR3 residues: CSARAAFNYGYTF. CDR3 DNA: TGCAGTGCTAGAGCAGCCTTTAACTATGGCTACACCTTC.

The rearrangement joins TRBV5-1 to TRBJ2-1; the D gene is possibly TRBD2 (5 bases). The V gene lost 4 bases and the J gene lost 9 bases, with 14 bases spanning the gap. Germline V CDR1 and CDR2: SGHRS, YFSETQ. This CDR3 spans 13 amino acids. The CDR3, as DNA: TGCGCCAGCAGCCCTGAGGCCCGGGGTGAGCAGTTCTTC. Its protein is CASSPEARGEQFF.

The table lists this clonotype with a few counts. The gene calls are TRBV5-6 and TRBJ1-1; tentatively, D is TRBD1 (5 bases). V was trimmed by 4 bases and J by 4 bases, leaving 17 bases between them. CDR3 length equals 15 residues. Looked up from germline, CDR1 is SGHDT and CDR2 is YYEEEE. The CDR3 here is CASSPTGGRVTEAFF. DNA of the CDR3: TGTGCCAGCAGCCCCACGGGCGGCAGGGTCACTGAAGCTTTCTTT. Looking up the rest from reference TRBV5-6 and TRBJ1-1 gives the full variable domain: DAGVTQSPTHLIKTRGQQVTLRCSPKSGHDTVSWYQQALGQGPQFIFQYYEEEERQRGNFPDRFSGHQFPNYSSELNVNALLLGDSALYLCASSPTGGRVTEAFFGQGTRLTVV.

In this sample, this clonotype turned up a few times. This chain links TRBV6-4 with TRBJ2-1, with 9 bases lining up with TRBD2. V was pared by 5 bases and J by 6 bases, with 5 bases of the junction left unmatched. The germline gives CDR1 MRHNA, CDR2 SNTAGT. The CDR3 covers 14 residues. The CDR3: CASSPGLAPNEQFF. As DNA, the CDR3 is TGTGCCAGCAGTCCGGGACTAGCACCCAATGAGCAGTTCTTC.

The chain has TRBV29-1 and TRBJ2-6; D may be TRBD1 (5 bases). Germline V gene data show CDR1 as SQVTM and CDR2 as ANQGSEA. V lost 6 bases to trimming and J lost 3 bases, with 12 bases between them. This CDR3 has 14 residues. For the CDR3, the DNA is TGCAGCGTCGATCAGGGTTTTGGGGCCAACGTCCTGACTTTC. Its protein product is CSVDQGFGANVLTF.

This clonotype was seen a handful of times. The J gene is TRBJ2-5, the V gene TRBV5-1, with D tentatively TRBD2 (6 bases). The germline V and J ends were trimmed by 0 bases and 2 bases, with 11 bases remaining between them. Germline values: CDR1 SGHRS, CDR2 YFSETQ. The CDR3 consists of 15 residues. CDR3 coding DNA: TGCGCCAGCAGCTTGGCCGGGACTGAGCAAGAGACCCAGTACTTC. It yields the protein CASSLAGTEQETQYF.

This clonotype was counted ten times or more. The chain couples TRBV4-1 to TRBJ1-1; D call uncertain. V lost 6 bases to trimming and J lost 0 bases, with 11 bases between them. Per the germline V gene, CDR1 is MGHRA and CDR2 is YSYEKL. The CDR3 has 14 residues. The CDR3 sequence is CASRGLTVNTEAFF. DNA of the CDR3: TGCGCCAGCAGAGGGTTAACAGTGAACACTGAAGCTTTCTTT.

This clonotype showed up just a few times. The V call is TRBV28, the J call TRBJ2-6; D possibly corresponds to TRBD1 (6 bases). The CDR3 is 17 amino acids. Per the germline V gene, CDR1 is MDHEN and CDR2 is SYDVKM. Trimming left V 6 bases short and J 0 bases short, with 15 bases between. In DNA, the CDR3 is TGTGCCAGCAGCCCCGGACAGTTTTCCTCTGGGGCCAACGTCCTGACTTTC. Its translation: CASSPGQFSSGANVLTF.

This clonotype was counted between two and nine times. The chain employs TRBV9 and TRBJ2-5; TRBD2 matches at 9 bases. This CDR3 has 14 residues. Germline loops: CDR1 SGDLS, CDR2 YYNGEE. J was trimmed by 4 bases and V by 2 bases; bases with no gene match: 3. The CDR3 DNA reads TGTGCCAGCAGCGTGGGACTAGCCTTAGAGACCCAGTACTTC. This translates into CASSVGLALETQYF.

This clonotype was seen more than once but under ten times. The chain uses TRBV5-6 and TRBJ1-2; D remains ambiguous. Trimming shortened V by 4 bases and J by 4 bases, and 14 bases separated the two germline ends. Germline assignment: CDR1 SGHDT and CDR2 YYEEEE. This CDR3 has 14 amino acids. In DNA, the CDR3 is TGTGCCAGCAGCCCCGGCGTGGGCCGCTATGGCTACACCTTC. The encoded protein is CASSPGVGRYGYTF.

The V gene is TRBV6-2 or TRBV6-3, the J gene TRBJ1-2; perhaps TRBD1 as D (5 bases). Germline CDR1 and CDR2: MNHEY and SVGEGT. The ends were cut back, 2 bases at V and 4 bases at J, with 20 bases in the middle. The CDR3 is made up of 17 amino acids. This CDR3 reads CASSYTSGTPGIYGYTF. For the CDR3, the DNA is TGTGCCAGCAGTTACACATCTGGGACGCCGGGAATCTATGGCTACACCTTC.